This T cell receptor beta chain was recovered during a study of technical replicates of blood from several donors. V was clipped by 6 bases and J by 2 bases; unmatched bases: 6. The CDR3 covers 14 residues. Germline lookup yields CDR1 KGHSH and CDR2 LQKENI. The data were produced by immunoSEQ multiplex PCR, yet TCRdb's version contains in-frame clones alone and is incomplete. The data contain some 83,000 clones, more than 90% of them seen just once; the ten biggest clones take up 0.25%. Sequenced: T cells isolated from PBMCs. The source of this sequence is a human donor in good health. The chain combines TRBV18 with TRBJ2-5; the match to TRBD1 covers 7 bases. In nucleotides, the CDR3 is TGTGCCAGCTCTTCAGACAGGGCTCAAGAGACCCAGTACTTC. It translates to CASSSDRAQETQYF.